These 19 T cell receptor beta chains were all obtained from the same sample, sequenced in a study of OX40 agonist ivuxolimab in advanced cancers. Data came from immunoSEQ multiplex PCR; TCRdb stores just in-frame clones and leaves some out. The sample includes fewer than 70,000 clones, approximately 84% of them seen just once. The sequencing used CD4+ or CD8+ T cells sorted from blood, collected in a trial of the OX40 agonist ivuxolimab. The origin of the receptors is an adult with an advanced solid tumor such as melanoma, head and neck, liver or kidney cancer.

V is TRBV18 and J is TRBJ1-1; D remains unclear. Germline assignment: CDR1 KGHSH and CDR2 LQKENI. Deletions cut 2 bases from V and 4 bases from J, with 8 bases between. This CDR3 contains 13 residues. DNA for the CDR3: TGTGCCAGCTCACCATGGGTTCCCACTGAAGCTTTCTTT. It specifies CASSPWVPTEAFF. The entire variable domain, with the rest obtained from reference TRBV18 and TRBJ1-1, is as follows: NAGVMQNPRHLVRRRGQEARLRCSPMKGHSHVYWYRQLPEEGLKFMVYLQKENIIDESGMPKERFSAEFPKEGPSILRIQQVVRGDSAAYFCASSPWVPTEAFFGQGTRLTVV.

The chain combines TRBV6-5 with TRBJ1-6, with D tentatively TRBD1 (5 bases). The V end lost 0 bases, the J end lost 7 bases, and 13 bases lay between the germline ends. The V gene's germline CDR1 is MNHEY and CDR2 SVGAGI. This CDR3 has 16 residues. As DNA, the CDR3 is TGTGCCAGCAGTTACTCGAATGGGGGTTACAATTCACCCCTCCACTTT. It yields the protein CASSYSNGGYNSPLHF.

The V call is TRBV29-1, the J call TRBJ1-1; D is unresolved. From germline, CDR1 is SQVTM and CDR2 ANQGSEA. Trimming cost V 6 bases and J 5 bases, with 10 bases left between them. The CDR3 is 11 amino acids. CDR3 DNA: TGCAGCGTGAGGGCTTCTACTGAAGCTTTCTTT. Translated: CSVRASTEAFF.

This rearrangement joins TRBV7-8 to TRBJ2-5; weak D call: TRBD2 (6 bases). V lost 1 base and J 9 bases, leaving 15 bases between the germline ends. The CDR3 spans 14 residues. In germline, CDR1 is SGHVS, CDR2 FQNEAQ. CDR3 DNA sequence: TGTGCCAGCAGCTTAGGCCTAGCGAACGTAGCCCAGTACTTC. Encoded protein: CASSLGLANVAQYF. The full variable domain, completed using reference TRBV7-8 and TRBJ2-5, is GAGVSQSPRYKVAKRGQDVALRCDPISGHVSLFWYQQALGQGPEFLTYFQNEAQLDKSGLPSDRFFAERPEGSVSTLKIQRTQQEDSAVYLCASSLGLANVAQYFGPGTRLLVL.

The V call is TRBV7-9, the J call TRBJ1-2, with 12 bases identical to TRBD1. CDR3 length: 16 amino acids. CDR1 is SEHNR and CDR2 is FQNEAQ in the germline V gene (reference sequence). V lost 1 base and J lost 2; bases outside the gene matches: 2. For the CDR3, the DNA is TGTGCCAGCAGCTTAGGGGGGACAGGGGGCAACTATGGCTACACCTTC. The encoded protein is CASSLGGTGGNYGYTF.

The V call is TRBV28, the J call TRBJ2-1; no clear D gene. V shed 4 bases and J shed 5 bases, with 15 bases lying between them. Germline CDR1 MDHEN, CDR2 SYDVKM. The CDR3 is made up of 15 amino acids. CDR3 in amino acids: CASSSPPPQDNEQFF. The CDR3 DNA follows: TGTGCCAGCAGTTCCCCACCTCCTCAGGACAATGAGCAGTTCTTC.

The rearrangement links TRBV5-1 to TRBJ1-4; D not resolved. This CDR3 is built from 13 residues. Germline-derived CDR1 and CDR2 are SGHRS and YFSETQ. Deletions cut 4 bases from V and 8 bases from J, with 12 bases between. The CDR3 here is CASSQFIGEKLFF. Here the CDR3 DNA reads TGCGCCAGCAGCCAGTTTATTGGGGAAAAACTGTTTTTT.

This chain uses TRBV6-1 with TRBJ1-1; 8 nucleotides match TRBD1. Germline lookup yields CDR1 MNHNS and CDR2 SASEGT. The CDR3 is 13 amino acids. V shed 6 bases and J 3 bases; nucleotides not matched to a gene: 3. This chain's CDR3 is CASSDRGDTEAFF. CDR3 DNA: TGTGCCAGCAGCGACAGGGGAGACACTGAAGCTTTCTTT.

A few counts support this clone. The V gene is TRBV4-1, the J gene TRBJ1-6, with D unresolved. Trimming cost V 0 bases and J 0 bases, with 6 bases left between them. The CDR3 spans 16 residues. Germline V gene lookup returns CDR1 MGHRA and CDR2 YSYEKL. CDR3 coding DNA: TGCGCCAGCAGCCAAGATATGCGCTCCTATAATTCACCCCTCCACTTT. It is translated as CASSQDMRSYNSPLHF.

The rearrangement links TRBV21-1 to TRBJ1-2; the table's D gene call, TRBD1, was not cross checked with the DNA. TRBV21-1 is marked as a pseudogene. The CDR3 totals 13 residues. The DNA of the CDR3 is TGTGCCAGCAGCCTAGACAGGGAAGGAGGCTACACCTTC. Translating gives CASSLDREGGYTF.

V usage is TRBV7-2 and J usage is TRBJ1-1; 7 nucleotides agree with TRBD1. Trimming took 2 bases from V and 11 from J; bases not matched to a gene: 8. From germline, CDR1 is SGHTA and CDR2 FQGNSA. The CDR3 has 13 residues. CDR3 in DNA: TGTGCCAGCAGCTTAAGAGGACAGGCGGAGGCTTTCTTT. Residues: CASSLRGQAEAFF.

A note on this clone: One end of the junction is discordant with germline, which a read error may explain. The chain recombines TRBV29-1 with TRBJ2-1, with TRBD2 as a possible D gene (6 bases). CDR3 length: 12 amino acids. In germline, CDR1 is SQVTM, CDR2 ANQGSEA. CDR3 amino acids: CSVDGGADRRIF. The CDR3 region has the DNA TGCAGCGTTGATGGAGGGGCCGACCGTAGGATCTTC.

The chain links TRBV7-3 to TRBJ2-5; D may be TRBD1 (5 bases). This CDR3 spans 14 amino acids. Germline-derived CDR1 and CDR2 are SGHTA and FQGTGA. The V and J ends lost 3 bases and 2 bases respectively, with 10 bases between them. CDR3 loop: CASSFRRAQETQYF. The DNA for the CDR3 is TGTGCCAGCAGCTTCCGCAGGGCACAAGAGACCCAGTACTTC.

CDR3 region: CASSLGASGRGETQYF. In nucleotides, the CDR3 is TGTGCCAGCAGCTTAGGGGCTAGCGGGAGAGGAGAGACCCAGTACTTC. The chain carries TRBV7-6 and TRBJ2-5, with 10 positions matching TRBD2. V gave up 1 base and J gave up 4 bases; unmatched junction bases: 6. This CDR3 is 16 amino acids long. CDR1 SGHVS and CDR2 FNYEAQ come from the germline V gene.

The chain has TRBV7-2 and TRBJ1-2, with D uncertain. This CDR3 has 13 residues. Germline V gives CDR1 SGHTA, CDR2 FQGNSA. V lost 5 bases and J 8 bases, leaving 15 bases between the germline ends. The CDR3 DNA sequence: TGTGCCAGCAGCCTGGGGAGGGATAGAGGCTACACCTTC. It codes for CASSLGRDRGYTF.

This chain uses TRBV18 with TRBJ2-7, with D perhaps matching TRBD1 (5 bases). Germline assignment: CDR1 KGHSH and CDR2 LQKENI. The CDR3 length is 15 residues. The V gene lost 5 bases and the J gene lost 0 bases, with 14 bases spanning the gap. CDR3 region: CASSVGAESSYEQYF. CDR3 nucleotides: TGTGCCAGCTCAGTTGGGGCCGAAAGCTCCTACGAGCAGTACTTC. The entire variable domain, with the rest obtained from reference TRBV18 and TRBJ2-7, is as follows: NAGVMQNPRHLVRRRGQEARLRCSPMKGHSHVYWYRQLPEEGLKFMVYLQKENIIDESGMPKERFSAEFPKEGPSILRIQQVVRGDSAAYFCASSVGAESSYEQYFGPGTRLTVT.

The rearrangement uses TRBV5-6 and TRBJ2-7; D is perhaps TRBD1 (6 bases). The CDR3 is 14 amino acids. Trimming stripped 2 bases from V and 1 base from J, with 10 bases between. CDR1 and CDR2 (germline): SGHDT, YYEEEE. The CDR3 protein is CASSLGGQSYEQYF. CDR3 DNA: TGTGCCAGCAGCTTAGGGGGTCAGTCCTACGAGCAGTACTTC.

The rearrangement uses TRBV6-1 and TRBJ1-1; D is perhaps TRBD1 (6 bases). There are 12 residues in the CDR3. CDR1 and CDR2 from the germline V gene are MNHNS and SASEGT. Trimming cost V 2 bases and J 8 bases, with 9 bases left between them. Here the CDR3 reads CASSESDREAFF. The CDR3 DNA follows: TGTGCCAGCAGTGAATCCGACAGGGAAGCTTTCTTT.

As for this clone: A read error is likely here: a far larger clone is one base away. The identical CDR3 is also encoded by other nucleotide sequences in the sample. The rearrangement uses TRBV7-8 and TRBJ2-7; D perhaps matches TRBD1 (7 bases). CDR1 SGHVS and CDR2 FQNEAQ come from the germline V gene. This CDR3 is 15 amino acids long. The CDR3 here is CASSPRGESSYEQYF. Here the CDR3 DNA reads TGTGCCAGCAGCCCCAGGGGGGAATCCTCCTATGAGCAGTACTTC.